The following is a T cell receptor beta chain sequence with its context. The CDR3 sequence is 14 residues long. Germline V gene data show CDR1 as LNHDA and CDR2 as SQIVND (reference sequence). Trimming shortened V by 9 bases and J by 2 bases, and 14 bases separated the two germline ends. Amplification targeted TCR beta CDR3 regions from RNA transcripts. In the first-round RT-PCR of the TCR CDR3, the HTBI primer set was used. TCRdb re-analysed the multiplex PCR reads in MiXCR, keeping a single row per CDR3 protein. The profile shows hundreds of thousands of distinct CDR3 sequences, 12% to 15% of them singletons. This sample is part of a study of T cells in Graves' hyperthyroidism and ophthalmopathy.

The receptor comes from a woman younger than 30 with Graves' hyperthyroidism. What was sequenced was blood. The chain employs TRBV19 and TRBJ1-5; maybe TRBD1 (5 bases). In DNA form, the CDR3 reads TGTGCCAGCCGTATCCCGGGGCGCAATCAGCCCCAGCATTTT. Residues: CASRIPGRNQPQHF.